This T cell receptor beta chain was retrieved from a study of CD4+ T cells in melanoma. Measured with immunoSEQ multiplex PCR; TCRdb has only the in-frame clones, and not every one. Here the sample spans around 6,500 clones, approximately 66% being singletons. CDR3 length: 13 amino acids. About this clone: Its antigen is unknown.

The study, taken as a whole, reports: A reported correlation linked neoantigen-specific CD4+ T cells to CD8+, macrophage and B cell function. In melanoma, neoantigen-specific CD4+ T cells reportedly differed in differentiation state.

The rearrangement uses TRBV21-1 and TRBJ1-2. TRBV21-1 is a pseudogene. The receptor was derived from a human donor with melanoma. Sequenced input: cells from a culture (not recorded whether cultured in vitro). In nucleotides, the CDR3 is TGTGCCAGCAGCAATTTCTGGGATTGTGGCTACACCTTC. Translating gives CASSNFWDCGYTF.